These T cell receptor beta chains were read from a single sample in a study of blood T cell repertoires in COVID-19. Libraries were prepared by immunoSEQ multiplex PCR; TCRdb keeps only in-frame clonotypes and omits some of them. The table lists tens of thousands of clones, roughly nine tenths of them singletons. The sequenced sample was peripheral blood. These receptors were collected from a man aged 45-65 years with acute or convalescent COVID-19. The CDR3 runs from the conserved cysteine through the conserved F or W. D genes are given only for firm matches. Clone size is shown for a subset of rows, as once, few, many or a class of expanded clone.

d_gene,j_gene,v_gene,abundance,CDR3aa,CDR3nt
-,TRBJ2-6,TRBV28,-,CASSPWESGANVLTF,TGTGCCAGCAGCCCATGGGAGTCGGGGGCCAACGTCCTGACTTTC
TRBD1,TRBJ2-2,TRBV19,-,CASKPGQLDTGELFF,TGTGCCAGTAAGCCGGGACAGTTAGATACCGGGGAGCTGTTTTTT
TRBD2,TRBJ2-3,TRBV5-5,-,CASSLYGRVTDTQYF,TGTGCCAGCAGCTTGTACGGGAGGGTTACAGATACGCAGTATTTT
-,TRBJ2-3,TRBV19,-,CASSSPQPVFTDTQYF,TGTGCCAGTAGTAGCCCCCAACCGGTTTTCACAGATACGCAGTATTTT
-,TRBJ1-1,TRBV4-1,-,CASSHNGQEAFF,TGCGCCAGCAGCCATAACGGACAGGAAGCTTTCTTT
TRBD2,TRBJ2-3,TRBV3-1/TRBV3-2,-,CASRSGERGARDTQYF,TGTGCCAGCAGGTCCGGGGAGCGGGGGGCAAGAGATACGCAGTATTTT
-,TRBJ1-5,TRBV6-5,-,CASKTLRAGEQPQHF,TGTGCCAGCAAGACCCTAAGGGCAGGGGAACAGCCCCAGCATTTT
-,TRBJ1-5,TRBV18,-,CASSALLNQPQHF,TGTGCCAGCTCAGCCCTACTCAATCAGCCCCAGCATTTT
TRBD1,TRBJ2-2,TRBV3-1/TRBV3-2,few,CASSSDRGAGELFF,TGTGCCAGCAGCTCCGACAGGGGTGCCGGGGAGCTGTTTTTT
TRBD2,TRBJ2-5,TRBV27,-,CASRGGGLITQYF,TGTGCCAGCAGGGGCGGGGGGCTGATAACCCAGTACTTC
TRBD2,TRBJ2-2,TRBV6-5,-,CATTSGTTNTGELFF,TGTGCCACAACGTCCGGGACTACGAACACCGGGGAGCTGTTTTTT
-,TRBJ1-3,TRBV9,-,CASSVGLGESGNTIYF,TGTGCCAGCAGCGTAGGGTTAGGGGAATCTGGAAACACCATATATTTT
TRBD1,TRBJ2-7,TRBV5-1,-,CASSPGQEFPYEQYF,TGCGCCAGCAGCCCCGGACAGGAATTCCCCTACGAGCAGTACTTC
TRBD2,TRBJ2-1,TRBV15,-,CATSTRTSGRGEQFF,TGTGCCACCAGCACTCGGACTAGCGGGAGAGGTGAGCAGTTCTTC
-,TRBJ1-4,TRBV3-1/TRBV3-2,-,CASGGEVGTNEKLFF,TGTGCCAGCGGGGGGGAAGTTGGAACTAATGAAAAACTGTTTTTT
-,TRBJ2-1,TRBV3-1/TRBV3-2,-,CASSQAAAHNEQFF,TGTGCCAGCAGCCAAGCGGCGGCTCACAATGAGCAGTTCTTC
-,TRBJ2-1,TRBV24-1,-,CATSDPGSGRYNEQFF,TGTGCCACCAGTGATCCAGGGTCAGGGCGGTACAATGAGCAGTTCTTC
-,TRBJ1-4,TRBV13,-,CASSLRTRGEKLFF,TGTGCCAGCAGCTTAAGGACTCGAGGCGAAAAACTGTTTTTT
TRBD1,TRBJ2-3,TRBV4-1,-,CASSGTGGRDTQYF,TGCGCCAGCTCTGGGACAGGGGGCAGAGATACGCAGTATTTT
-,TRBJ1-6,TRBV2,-,CASSGAMGSPLHF,TGTGCCAGCAGTGGGGCTATGGGTTCACCCCTCCACTTT
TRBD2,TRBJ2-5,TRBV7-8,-,CASSSLTSGEETQYF,TGTGCCAGCAGCTCGCTGACTAGCGGGGAAGAGACCCAGTACTTC
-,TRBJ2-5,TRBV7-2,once,CASSLDASLAETQYF,TGTGCCAGCAGCTTAGATGCCAGCTTAGCCGAGACCCAGTACTTC
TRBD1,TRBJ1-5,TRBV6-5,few,CASSWDRGQPQHF,TGTGCCAGCAGTTGGGACAGGGGTCAGCCCCAGCATTTT
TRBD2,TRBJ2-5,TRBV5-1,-,CASSLRGGAKTQYF,TGCGCCAGCAGCCTCCGGGGAGGGGCGAAGACCCAGTACTTC
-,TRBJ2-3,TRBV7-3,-,CASSLSATTDTQYF,TGTGCCAGCAGCTTGAGCGCAACCACAGATACGCAGTATTTT
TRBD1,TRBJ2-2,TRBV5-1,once,CASSLKTGTGNTGELFF,TGCGCCAGCAGCTTGAAAACCGGGACAGGGAACACCGGGGAGCTGTTTTTT
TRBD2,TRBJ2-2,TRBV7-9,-,CASSPRTSGVTGELFF,TGTGCCAGCAGCCCGCGGACTAGCGGAGTCACCGGGGAGCTGTTTTTT
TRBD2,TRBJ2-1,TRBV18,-,CASSRTSGRPGNEQFF,TGTGCCAGCTCCCGAACTAGCGGGAGACCAGGCAATGAGCAGTTCTTC
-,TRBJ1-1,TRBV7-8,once,CASSLLSNTEAFF,TGTGCCAGCAGCCTCCTCTCGAACACTGAAGCTTTCTTT
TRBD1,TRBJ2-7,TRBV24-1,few,CASPPGQLYEQYF,TGTGCCTCCCCCCCGGGACAGCTCTACGAGCAGTACTTC
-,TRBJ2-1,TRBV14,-,CASSPILGVSSYNEQFF,TGTGCCAGCAGCCCGATTCTAGGGGTGAGCTCCTACAATGAGCAGTTCTTC
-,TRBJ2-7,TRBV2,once,CASGRGASEQYF,TGTGCCAGCGGCAGGGGGGCGTCCGAGCAGTACTTC
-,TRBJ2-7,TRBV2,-,CASSASFGAGEQYF,TGTGCCAGCAGTGCTTCATTTGGGGCTGGGGAGCAGTACTTC
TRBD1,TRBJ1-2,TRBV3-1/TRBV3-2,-,CASSQDFAQGTNYTF,TGTGCCAGCAGCCAAGATTTTGCACAGGGGACCAACTACACCTTC
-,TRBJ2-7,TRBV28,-,CASSFQGLNEQYF,TGTGCCAGCAGTTTCCAGGGGTTGAACGAGCAGTACTTC
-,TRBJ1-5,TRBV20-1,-,CSASLIGSNQPQHF,TGCAGTGCTAGTCTGATCGGGAGCAATCAGCCCCAGCATTTT
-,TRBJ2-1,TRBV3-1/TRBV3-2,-,CASSPQRLDEQFF,TGTGCCAGCAGCCCCCAACGACTTGATGAGCAGTTCTTC
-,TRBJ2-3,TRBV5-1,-,CASSFGADTDTQYF,TGCGCCAGCAGCTTTGGGGCAGATACAGATACGCAGTATTTT